This record covers a single TCR beta chain. The antigen is not known. These data originate in a study of blood T cells in healthy people across ages. Study observations and caveats: Expanded clonotype shifts may have been confounded, as the donors had an unknown CMV status. Age advanced and TCR beta diversity per million T cells fell, roughly linearly.

The use of a sample-barcoded 5' primer and a J-beta primer mix characterized a second PCR of roughly 6 to 11 cycles. The study obtained at least 2.5 million CDR3-containing paired-end reads from every sample. One entry per CDR3 protein results from TCRdb running MiXCR on the 5' RACE reads. Altogether 750,000 to 950,000 distinct CDR3 sequences are present, 20% to 30% being singletons, with the ten largest covering around 3%. Germline CDR1 and CDR2: SGHVS and FQNEAQ. Trimming pared 5 bases from V and 4 bases from J, leaving 17 bases between. The CDR3 runs 16 residues. This sample also appeared in a second study, on T cells of mothers and their children.

The rearrangement links TRBV7-8 to TRBJ1-4; D possibly corresponds to TRBD1 (5 bases). The clonotype was recovered from a boy under 18 in good health. The material sequenced was blood. The CDR3 sequence is CASSPSGAGYNEKLFF. CDR3 nucleotides: TGTGCCAGCAGCCCGAGTGGGGCAGGCTATAATGAAAAACTGTTTTTT. The whole variable domain, filled in from reference TRBV7-8 and TRBJ1-4, reads GAGVSQSPRYKVAKRGQDVALRCDPISGHVSLFWYQQALGQGPEFLTYFQNEAQLDKSGLPSDRFFAERPEGSVSTLKIQRTQQEDSAVYLCASSPSGAGYNEKLFFGSGTQLSVL.